This record concerns one TCR beta chain sequence. The antigen remains unidentified. The CDR3 loop spans 15 amino acids. Looked up from germline, CDR1 is DFQATT and CDR2 is SNEGSKA (reference sequence). These data come from a study of monozygotic twins with inflammatory bowel disease. T cells were not sorted, and total RNA was isolated straight from whole blood. Findings and limits, study-wide: Relative clonotype sharing with others was diminished in IBD patients versus healthy twins, particularly with disease activity. The authors note that differing immunosuppressive treatments may have added variability to patient repertoires.

TCRalpha and TCRbeta cDNA was put through two nested PCRs of around 15 and 9 cycles. After re-calling the 5' RACE reads, TCRdb lists one entry per CDR3 protein, DNA absent. The sample totals roughly 200,000 distinct CDR3 sequences; its top ten clones hold less than 9%. This TCR came from a human donor with ulcerative colitis or Crohn's disease, or a healthy co-twin of an affected twin (not recorded which). Sequences were obtained from blood. This chain connects TRBV20-1 to TRBJ1-4. This CDR3 reads CSANTLAGTYEKLFF.